The 31 T cell receptor beta chains listed next were all sequenced from one sample in a study of Ad26.COV2.S vaccination and SARS-CoV-2 variants. Assay: immunoSEQ multiplex PCR; the TCRdb copy retains only in-frame clones and omits some. This sample has fewer than 600,000 clones, with 80% to 90% found just once. Treatment noted: roughly 18 received Ad26.COV2.S at low or high dose, single or two shots; 5 received placebo; per-sample allocation not given. Specimens were obtained on day 63 following the first vaccine or placebo injection. The sample consisted of peripheral blood, taken in a trial of Ad26.COV2.S vaccine versus placebo. Source of these receptors: a person between 18 and 59 years old who received the Ad26.COV2.S COVID-19 vaccine or a placebo.

The chain uses TRBV30 and TRBJ2-1, with a possible D match to TRBD1 (5 bases). V dropped 0 bases and J dropped 1 base, with 10 bases sitting between them. This CDR3 region has 15 residues. Germline assignment: CDR1 GTSNPN and CDR2 SVGIG (reference sequence). The CDR3 region has the DNA TGTGCCTGGAGTGTGGCAGGGCCGTCCTACAATGAGCAGTTCTTC. Its protein is CAWSVAGPSYNEQFF.

This clone occurred once. The chain couples TRBV7-9 to TRBJ1-2, with TRBD1 matching 7 bases. The germline V gene encodes CDR1 SEHNR and CDR2 FQNEAQ (reference sequence). The CDR3 runs to 15 residues. Unmatched junction bases numbered 6, after V lost 1 base and J lost 4 bases. The CDR3 region has the DNA TGTGCCAGCAGCTTAGGTCCAGGGGGAGCCTATGGCTACACCTTC. It codes for CASSLGPGGAYGYTF. The entire variable domain, with the rest obtained from reference TRBV7-9 and TRBJ1-2, is as follows: DTGVSQNPRHKITKRGQNVTFRCDPISEHNRLYWYRQTLGQGPEFLTYFQNEAQLEKSRLLSDRFSAERPKGSFSTLEIQRTEQGDSAMYLCASSLGPGGAYGYTFGSGTRLTVV.

The rearrangement joins TRBV6-1 to TRBJ2-1, with D perhaps TRBD1 (6 bases). Trimming removed 9 bases from V and 10 bases from J, with 19 bases in between. Germline V lookup: CDR1 MNHNS, CDR2 SASEGT. This CDR3 has 13 residues. The CDR3: CASDLQGIAEQFF. The DNA of the CDR3 is TGTGCCAGTGATTTACAGGGAATTGCGGAGCAGTTCTTC.

This chain connects TRBV7-3 to TRBJ1-1; D is undetermined. V lost 1 base and J 0 bases, leaving 9 bases between the germline ends. The CDR3 is 15 amino acids. CDR1 is SGHTA and CDR2 is FQGTGA in the germline V gene. The CDR3 DNA reads TGTGCCAGCAGCTTAAAAAAGTCCATGAACACTGAAGCTTTCTTT. This gives the protein CASSLKKSMNTEAFF.

V and J are TRBV18 and TRBJ1-1; TRBD1 might be the D (6 bases). The CDR3 totals 18 residues. Germline-derived CDR1 and CDR2 are KGHSH and LQKENI. V lost 1 base and J 3 bases, leaving 21 bases between the germline ends. Here the CDR3 DNA reads TGTGCCAGCTCACCACTTTTGACGACAGGTCGACCGGACACTGAAGCTTTCTTT. Translated, it gives CASSPLLTTGRPDTEAFF.

The chain joins TRBV19 to TRBJ2-2; TRBD1 might be the D (5 bases). The V gene lost 5 bases and the J gene lost 4 bases, with 11 bases spanning the gap. CDR3 length equals 14 residues. Germline loops: CDR1 LNHDA, CDR2 SQIVND (reference sequence). The CDR3 sequence is CASSYRRGTGELFF. For the CDR3, the DNA is TGTGCCAGTAGTTACAGGCGAGGCACCGGGGAGCTGTTTTTT.

The V call is TRBV18, the J call TRBJ1-2, with D unclear. Trimming took off 3 bases at V and 8 bases at J, with 16 bases between the two ends. Germline assignment: CDR1 KGHSH and CDR2 LQKENI. CDR3 length: 14 residues. CDR3 in amino acids: CASSPEGLFSGYTF. CDR3 in DNA: TGTGCCAGCTCACCGGAAGGCCTATTCTCGGGCTACACCTTC.

To note about this clone: A read error may account for a junction end that differs from germline. This sequence joins TRBV6-2 or TRBV6-3 and TRBJ2-1; D is unresolved. CDR3 length: 11 amino acids. The V gene's germline CDR1 is MNHEY and CDR2 SVGEGT. DNA for the CDR3: TGTGCCAGCAGTTTCTACTATGAGCAGTTCTTC. It yields the protein CASSFYYEQFF.

This clone appeared a single time. The V gene is TRBV11-2, the J gene TRBJ1-3, with D possibly matching TRBD1 (6 bases). The CDR3 consists of 15 residues. V was cut by 5 bases and J by 0 bases, with 11 bases left in between. The germline V gene encodes CDR1 SGHAT and CDR2 FQNNGV. The DNA for the CDR3 is TGTGCCAGCAGCCTGACAGGCTTCTCTGGAAACACCATATATTTT. Residues: CASSLTGFSGNTIYF. Full variable domain (remainder filled in from reference TRBV11-2 and TRBJ1-3): EAGVAQSPRYKIIEKRQSVAFWCNPISGHATLYWYQQILGQGPKLLIQFQNNGVVDDSQLPKDRFSAERLKGVDSTLKIQPAKLEDSAVYLCASSLTGFSGNTIYFGEGSWLTVV.

Concerning this clone itself: Other DNA sequences in the same sample also yield this CDR3. This chain links TRBV3-1 (or the pseudogene TRBV3-2) with TRBJ1-1; no clear D. The CDR3 contains 12 residues. V dropped 4 bases and J dropped 0 bases, with 3 bases sitting between them. The germline gives CDR1 LGHDT, CDR2 YNNKEL (reference sequence). CDR3 region: CASSLLNTEAFF. CDR3 DNA: TGTGCCAGCAGCCTTTTGAACACTGAAGCTTTCTTT.

The chain has TRBV5-6 and TRBJ2-1; a possible D gene is TRBD1 (5 bases). CDR1 SGHDT and CDR2 YYEEEE come from the germline V gene. The length of the CDR3 is 14 residues. Deletions cut 8 bases from V and 4 bases from J, with 16 bases between. For the CDR3, the DNA is TGTGCCAGTCTACTACAGGCACCGTACAATGAGCAGTTCTTC. It translates to CASLLQAPYNEQFF. Together with reference TRBV5-6 and TRBJ2-1, the CDR3 gives the full variable domain: DAGVTQSPTHLIKTRGQQVTLRCSPKSGHDTVSWYQQALGQGPQFIFQYYEEEERQRGNFPDRFSGHQFPNYSSELNVNALLLGDSALYLCASLLQAPYNEQFFGPGTRLTVL.

The CDR3 DNA reads TGTGCCTGGACCCAGAGTAGCTCCGATACGCAGTATTTT. This sequence encodes CAWTQSSSDTQYF. The chain links TRBV30 to TRBJ2-3; no clear D. This CDR3 has 13 amino acids. Trimming shortened V by 4 bases and J by 6 bases, and 14 bases separated the two germline ends. The germline V gene encodes CDR1 GTSNPN and CDR2 SVGIG (reference sequence). Filled out from reference TRBV30 and TRBJ2-3, the complete variable domain reads SQTIHQWPATLVQPVGSPLSLECTVEGTSNPNLYWYRQAAGRGLQLLFYSVGIGQISSEVPQNLSASRPQDRQFILSSKKLLLSDSGFYLCAWTQSSSDTQYFGPGTRLTVL.

J is TRBJ2-1 and V is TRBV15; possible D gene TRBD2, 5 bases. Germline CDR1 reads LNHNV; CDR2 reads YYDKDF (reference sequence). With 0 bases removed from V and 9 bases from J, the gap between germline ends came to 15 bases. The CDR3 extends over 15 amino acids. Here the CDR3 reads CATSREVGVAAEQFF. DNA of the CDR3: TGTGCCACCAGCAGAGAAGTGGGAGTGGCGGCTGAGCAGTTCTTC. Full variable domain (remainder filled in from reference TRBV15 and TRBJ2-1): DAMVIQNPRYQVTQFGKPVTLSCSQTLNHNVMYWYQQKSSQAPKLLFHYYDKDFNNEADTPDNFQSRRPNTSFCFLDIRSPGLGDTAMYLCATSREVGVAAEQFFGPGTRLTVL.

The chain is built from TRBV19 and TRBJ2-7, with D perhaps matching TRBD1 (6 bases). Germline-derived CDR1 and CDR2 are LNHDA and SQIVND (reference sequence). Trimming took 5 bases from V and 2 from J, leaving 16 bases between them. The CDR3 contains 15 residues. Here the CDR3 reads CASSPGVGTTYEQYF. The DNA of the CDR3 is TGTGCCAGTAGTCCTGGCGTCGGGACAACCTACGAGCAGTACTTC.

This chain joins TRBV14 and TRBJ1-3, with 8 nucleotides matching TRBD1. CDR1 SGHDN and CDR2 FVKESK come from the germline V gene. J was trimmed by 2 bases and V by 4 bases; bases with no gene match: 4. CDR3 length: 15 amino acids. The CDR3 here is CASSLQGVPGNTIYF. The CDR3, as DNA: TGTGCCAGCAGCCTACAGGGGGTACCTGGAAACACCATATATTTT.

This clone has just one count. V gene TRBV11-2 combines with J gene TRBJ2-5; the D is unclear. Trimming cost V 1 base and J 1 base, with 7 bases left between them. Germline CDR1 and CDR2: SGHAT and FQNNGV. The CDR3 spans 14 residues. DNA of the CDR3: TGTGCCAGCAGCTTAGCGGGCGTCCAAGAGACCCAGTACTTC. Translation: CASSLAGVQETQYF.

V usage is TRBV5-1 and J usage is TRBJ1-4; perhaps TRBD1 as D (5 bases). The germline V and J ends were trimmed by 1 base and 2 bases, with 9 bases remaining between them. This CDR3 has 15 amino acids. The V gene's germline CDR1 is SGHRS and CDR2 YFSETQ. The CDR3 here is CASSLRDATNEKLFF. The CDR3 DNA reads TGCGCCAGCAGCTTGCGGGACGCCACTAATGAAAAACTGTTTTTT.

DNA of the CDR3: TGCAGCGCCCGACAGGGGAACTATGGCTACACCTTC. Protein: CSARQGNYGYTF. This sequence joins TRBV29-1 and TRBJ1-2; 8 bases agree with TRBD1. Germline lookup yields CDR1 SQVTM and CDR2 ANQGSEA. Trimming at V came to 7 bases and at J to 2 bases, leaving 3 bases not matched to a gene. This CDR3 spans 12 amino acids.

J is TRBJ2-2 and V is TRBV5-1; D unclear. Trimming shortened V by 4 bases and J by 1 base, and 14 bases separated the two germline ends. The CDR3 runs to 16 residues. From germline, CDR1 is SGHRS and CDR2 YFSETQ. For the CDR3, the DNA is TGCGCCAGCAGCGCCTTCAGGAATTTGAACACCGGGGAGCTGTTTTTT. Its protein product is CASSAFRNLNTGELFF.

V gene TRBV5-1 combines with J gene TRBJ1-1, with D maybe TRBD1 (5 bases). Germline CDR1 is SGHRS and CDR2 is YFSETQ. The CDR3 has 18 residues. V gave up 0 bases and J gave up 3 bases, with 21 bases separating them. The CDR3: CASSLAYFLTGGDTEAFF. The DNA for the CDR3 is TGCGCCAGCAGCTTGGCATATTTTCTGACGGGGGGTGACACTGAAGCTTTCTTT. Looking up the rest from reference TRBV5-1 and TRBJ1-1 gives the full variable domain: KAGVTQTPRYLIKTRGQQVTLSCSPISGHRSVSWYQQTPGQGLQFLFEYFSETQRNKGNFPGRFSGRQFSNSRSEMNVSTLELGDSALYLCASSLAYFLTGGDTEAFFGQGTRLTVV.

This clone has just one count. The rearrangement joins TRBV24-1 to TRBJ2-2; TRBD2 might be the D (6 bases). Trimming took off 10 bases at V and 0 bases at J, with 8 bases between the two ends. Germline V gives CDR1 KGHDR, CDR2 SFDVKD. The CDR3 is 13 amino acids. The CDR3 region is CATGLPNTGELFF. In DNA form, the CDR3 reads TGTGCCACGGGACTTCCGAACACCGGGGAGCTGTTTTTT.

The chain links TRBV24-1 to TRBJ2-6; 11 bases are shared with TRBD1. This CDR3 is built from 16 residues. Germline V gives CDR1 KGHDR, CDR2 SFDVKD. V was clipped by 7 bases and J by 2 bases; unmatched bases: 3. CDR3 in amino acids: CATSGDRGTGANVLTF. The CDR3 bases are TGTGCCACCAGCGGGGACAGGGGGACTGGGGCCAACGTCCTGACTTTC.

This clone was seen a few times. The chain is built from TRBV7-8 and TRBJ1-2; no clear D gene. This CDR3 comprises 14 residues. CDR1 is SGHVS, CDR2 FQNEAQ, per germline. V lost 0 bases and J lost 4, with 9 bases in between. The CDR3: CASSLAALLYGYTF. CDR3 DNA sequence: TGTGCCAGCAGCTTAGCAGCGCTCCTCTATGGCTACACCTTC.

This sequence joins TRBV6-4 and TRBJ2-2; the D is unclear. Trimming removed 2 bases from V and 5 bases from J, with 9 bases in between. Germline loops: CDR1 MRHNA, CDR2 SNTAGT. The CDR3 is made up of 14 amino acids. CDR3 DNA: TGTGCCAGCAGTGACGGTCTGGGGACCGGGGAGCTGTTTTTT. It specifies CASSDGLGTGELFF.

The CDR3 here is CASSQDLLSLGGLEKLFF. Here the CDR3 DNA reads TGCGCCAGCAGCCAAGATCTACTATCGTTGGGGGGATTGGAAAAACTGTTTTTT. The chain links TRBV4-3 to TRBJ1-4; perhaps TRBD1 as D (5 bases). Germline-derived CDR1 and CDR2 are LGHNA and YSLEER. Trimming took off 0 bases at V and 8 bases at J, with 22 bases between the two ends. This CDR3 is built from 18 residues.

The gene calls are TRBV18 and TRBJ2-2, with 8 positions matching TRBD1. Germline lookup yields CDR1 KGHSH and CDR2 LQKENI. J was trimmed by 4 bases and V by 8 bases; bases with no gene match: 12. The CDR3 is 16 residues long. CDR3 nucleotides: TGTGCCAGCCTGCCGACGGACAGGGAATTCACCGGGGAGCTGTTTTTT. This sequence encodes CASLPTDREFTGELFF.

This chain connects TRBV9 to TRBJ2-2; TRBD1 matches 8 bases. The CDR3 is made up of 18 amino acids. Per germline, CDR1 SGDLS and CDR2 YYNGEE. Germline trimming cut 1 base from V and 2 bases from J; bases unmatched to any gene: 10. CDR3: CASSVPGDRGLNTGELFF. CDR3 in DNA: TGTGCCAGCAGCGTACCCGGTGACAGGGGACTCAACACCGGGGAGCTGTTTTTT.

The chain combines TRBV6-6 with TRBJ2-7; perhaps TRBD1 as D (6 bases). From germline, CDR1 is MNHNY and CDR2 SVGAGI (reference sequence). The CDR3 consists of 15 residues. V was clipped by 0 bases and J by 2 bases, with 11 bases between them. This chain's CDR3 is CASSYSPDSPYEQYF. The CDR3 region has the DNA TGTGCCAGCAGTTACTCACCGGACAGCCCCTACGAGCAGTACTTC.

This chain links TRBV3-1 (or the pseudogene TRBV3-2) with TRBJ2-3; possible D gene TRBD2, 7 bases. Looked up from germline, CDR1 is LGHDT and CDR2 is YNNKEL (reference sequence). Trimming left V 3 bases short and J 6 bases short, with 22 bases between. This CDR3 is built from 17 residues. CDR3: CASSHRVGGGWRDTQYF. The DNA of the CDR3 is TGTGCCAGCAGCCACCGGGTTGGCGGGGGCTGGAGGGATACGCAGTATTTT.

The gene calls are TRBV19 and TRBJ2-7; D not certain. The CDR3 consists of 16 residues. Germline V gives CDR1 LNHDA, CDR2 SQIVND (reference sequence). V was clipped by 6 bases and J by 2 bases, with 20 bases between them. The chain's CDR3 is CASSPPGVLTPYEQYF. CDR3 in DNA: TGTGCCAGTAGCCCGCCCGGTGTTCTCACACCCTACGAGCAGTACTTC. Complete variable domain (other parts from reference TRBV19 and TRBJ2-7): DGGITQSPKYLFRKEGQNVTLSCEQNLNHDAMYWYRQDPGQGLRLIYYSQIVNDFQKGDIAEGYSVSREKKESFPLTVTSAQKNPTAFYLCASSPPGVLTPYEQYFGPGTRLTVT.

The chain is built from TRBV30 and TRBJ2-3; 15 positions match TRBD2. The CDR3 has 19 residues. V shed 1 base and J 0 bases; nucleotides not matched to a gene: 8. Germline loops: CDR1 GTSNPN, CDR2 SVGIG (reference sequence). The DNA for the CDR3 is TGTGCCTGGAGTGGGACTAGCGGGAGGGCATCCTCTAGCACAGATACGCAGTATTTT. Amino acid sequence: CAWSGTSGRASSSTDTQYF.